This is a list of T cell receptor beta chains from one sample in a study of T-cell reconstitution after alpha-beta-depleted transplantation in children. MiXCR was run by TCRdb on the PCR reads, yielding one entry per CDR3 protein. The sample lists approximately 340,000 distinct CDR3 sequences; approximately 10% were seen once. The sample was PBMCs from the stem cell graft donor, taken from the stem cell graft. Receptors were obtained from a human donor who donated a stem cell graft to a child with acute lymphoblastic leukemia. The CDR3 runs from the conserved cysteine through the conserved F or W. A D gene is named only where the DNA matches it firmly. Size values are once, few and many counts, or a class for expanded clones, and some rows have none.

clone_size: -
d_call: -
j_call: TRBJ2-1
v_call: TRBV5-6
cdr3_nt: TGTGCCAGCAGCTTGGCCGGAGGGTTCGATGAGCAGTTCTTC
cdr3_aa: CASSLAGGFDEQFF

clone_size: few
d_call: -
j_call: TRBJ1-5
v_call: TRBV12-3/TRBV12-4
cdr3_nt: TGTGCCAGCAGTTCGGGGCAGCCCCAGCATTTT
cdr3_aa: CASSSGQPQHF

clone_size: few
d_call: -
j_call: TRBJ2-3
v_call: TRBV7-6
cdr3_nt: TGTGCCAGCAGCACGATTTCACAGGGCGGGGGCACAGATACGCAGTATTTT
cdr3_aa: CASSTISQGGGTDTQYF

clone_size: few
d_call: TRBD2
j_call: TRBJ2-2
v_call: TRBV5-1
cdr3_nt: TGCGCCAGCAGCTTGGAGCTAGCGGGAGGGCCGACCGGGGAGCTGTTTTTT
cdr3_aa: CASSLELAGGPTGELFF

clone_size: few
d_call: -
j_call: TRBJ2-1
v_call: TRBV4-3
cdr3_nt: TGCGCCAGCAGCCAAGACGGGGACGGATACAATGAGCAGTTCTTC
cdr3_aa: CASSQDGDGYNEQFF

clone_size: few
d_call: -
j_call: TRBJ1-5
v_call: TRBV21-1
cdr3_nt: TGTGCCAGCAGCAAAGAATCTTTGACATACAGGGGGCTGAACAATCAGCCCCAGCATTTT
cdr3_aa: CASSKESLTYRGLNNQPQHF

clone_size: -
d_call: -
j_call: TRBJ1-5
v_call: TRBV30
cdr3_nt: TGTGCCTGGAGTCGGCCAGGGGTGGGCAATCAGCCCCAGCATTTT
cdr3_aa: CAWSRPGVGNQPQHF

clone_size: few
d_call: TRBD2
j_call: TRBJ2-2
v_call: TRBV7-8
cdr3_nt: TGTGCCAGCAGCGGACGACTAGCGGGAGGTGCGAACACCGGGGAGCTGTTTTTT
cdr3_aa: CASSGRLAGGANTGELFF

clone_size: few
d_call: TRBD1
j_call: TRBJ2-3
v_call: TRBV5-1
cdr3_nt: TGCGCCAGCAGCTTGACAGGGGGCGGAGGAGATACGCAGTATTTT
cdr3_aa: CASSLTGGGGDTQYF

clone_size: once
d_call: TRBD2
j_call: TRBJ2-5
v_call: TRBV11-2
cdr3_nt: TGTGCCAGCAGCTTAAGCCCCATCCAAAAGCGGGAGGGGAAAAAAGAGACCCAGTACTTC
cdr3_aa: CASSLSPIQKREGKKETQYF

clone_size: -
d_call: TRBD2
j_call: TRBJ2-7
v_call: TRBV20-1
cdr3_nt: TGCAGTGCATTTAGACTAGCGGGAGATCTCGAGCAGTACTTC
cdr3_aa: CSAFRLAGDLEQYF

clone_size: -
d_call: TRBD1
j_call: TRBJ2-7
v_call: TRBV2
cdr3_nt: TGTGCCTTCTGTTTAAAGGGGGCCGCGCAGTACTTC
cdr3_aa: CAFCLKGAAQYF

clone_size: -
d_call: -
j_call: TRBJ2-6
v_call: TRBV20-1
cdr3_nt: TGCTGTGCTAGAGATGACGAAGCCCAACTGGGGGCCAACGTCCTGACTTTC
cdr3_aa: CCARDDEAQLGANVLTF

clone_size: few
d_call: -
j_call: TRBJ2-7
v_call: TRBV28
cdr3_nt: TGTGCCAGCAGCGATCCGAGGCCCTACGAGCAGTACTTC
cdr3_aa: CASSDPRPYEQYF

clone_size: few
d_call: TRBD1
j_call: TRBJ1-3
v_call: TRBV7-6
cdr3_nt: TGTGCCAGCAGTCCGCTCGGACAGGGGGCTGGAAACACCATATATTTT
cdr3_aa: CASSPLGQGAGNTIYF

clone_size: -
d_call: -
j_call: TRBJ1-5
v_call: TRBV15
cdr3_nt: TGTGCCACCAGCAGAGCAGGGTCGGGGCCCCAGCATTTT
cdr3_aa: CATSRAGSGPQHF

clone_size: few
d_call: -
j_call: TRBJ2-7
v_call: TRBV19
cdr3_nt: TGTGCCAGTAGTGCCCGGGACATGTCCTACGAGCAGTACTTC
cdr3_aa: CASSARDMSYEQYF

clone_size: few
d_call: TRBD1
j_call: TRBJ2-7
v_call: TRBV6-2/TRBV6-3
cdr3_nt: TGTGCCAGCAGTTTCCGGACAGGGGTCCACGAGCAGTACTTC
cdr3_aa: CASSFRTGVHEQYF

clone_size: -
d_call: -
j_call: TRBJ2-3
v_call: TRBV12-3/TRBV12-4
cdr3_nt: TGTGCCAGCAGTTTTTCTTCCATGAATACGCAGTATTTT
cdr3_aa: CASSFSSMNTQYF

clone_size: -
d_call: -
j_call: TRBJ2-5
v_call: TRBV29-1
cdr3_nt: TGCAGCGTTGATGGCCCGGACAGTCTCCAAGAGACCCAGTACTTC
cdr3_aa: CSVDGPDSLQETQYF

clone_size: few
d_call: -
j_call: TRBJ2-7
v_call: TRBV15
cdr3_nt: TGTGCCACCAGCTCCATGGCGGCGTACGAGCAGTACTTC
cdr3_aa: CATSSMAAYEQYF

clone_size: -
d_call: TRBD2
j_call: TRBJ2-7
v_call: TRBV5-1
cdr3_nt: TGCGCCAGCAGTTTAAACGCGGGGGCCTACGAGCAGTACTTC
cdr3_aa: CASSLNAGAYEQYF

clone_size: -
d_call: TRBD2
j_call: TRBJ2-7
v_call: TRBV4-2
cdr3_nt: TGTGCCAGCAGCCGCGGGACTAGCGGGAGTAGCGAGCAGTACTTC
cdr3_aa: CASSRGTSGSSEQYF

clone_size: many
d_call: TRBD1
j_call: TRBJ2-7
v_call: TRBV4-1
cdr3_nt: TGCGCCAGCAGCCAACCGGGACAGGGGTACGAGCAGTACTTC
cdr3_aa: CASSQPGQGYEQYF

clone_size: -
d_call: TRBD1
j_call: TRBJ2-5
v_call: TRBV4-1
cdr3_nt: TGCGCCAGCAGCCTCCTAGGGACAGGGGCGGACGACCAGTACTTC
cdr3_aa: CASSLLGTGADDQYF

clone_size: -
d_call: -
j_call: TRBJ2-3
v_call: TRBV6-5
cdr3_nt: TGTGCCAGCAGTTTAGGACCAGGAGGAGGGGATACGCAGTATTTT
cdr3_aa: CASSLGPGGGDTQYF

clone_size: few
d_call: TRBD2
j_call: TRBJ2-7
v_call: TRBV11-2
cdr3_nt: TGTGCCAGCAGCTCGACCAGGATATTAGGAGCGGGGTTTCGTTACGAGCAGTACTTC
cdr3_aa: CASSSTRILGAGFRYEQYF

clone_size: -
d_call: TRBD2
j_call: TRBJ2-7
v_call: TRBV7-9
cdr3_nt: TGTGCCAGCAGCCCAATAGCGGGAGCAACCGGCGAGCAGTACTTC
cdr3_aa: CASSPIAGATGEQYF

clone_size: few
d_call: -
j_call: TRBJ2-2
v_call: TRBV28
cdr3_nt: TGTGCCAGCAGTTTACGACAGGAAACCGGGGAGCTGTTTTTT
cdr3_aa: CASSLRQETGELFF

clone_size: few
d_call: TRBD2
j_call: TRBJ2-1
v_call: TRBV7-3
cdr3_nt: TGTGCCAGCAGCCCCGTGAGGACTAGCGGTAATGAGCAGTTCTTC
cdr3_aa: CASSPVRTSGNEQFF

clone_size: -
d_call: -
j_call: TRBJ2-5
v_call: TRBV7-2
cdr3_nt: TGTGCCAGCAGCTTAGACGTTAGGCAAGAGACCCAGTACTTC
cdr3_aa: CASSLDVRQETQYF

clone_size: -
d_call: -
j_call: TRBJ1-5
v_call: TRBV27
cdr3_nt: TGTGCCAGCAGTTCCCTCACAGGGATCAATCAGCCCCAGCATTTT
cdr3_aa: CASSSLTGINQPQHF

clone_size: few
d_call: TRBD2
j_call: TRBJ2-3
v_call: TRBV5-1
cdr3_nt: TGCGCCAGCAGCTTGGAGGTAGCGGGAGTGACAGATACGCAGTATTTT
cdr3_aa: CASSLEVAGVTDTQYF

clone_size: few
d_call: TRBD1
j_call: TRBJ2-5
v_call: TRBV7-2
cdr3_nt: TGTGCCAGCAGCGGGGGACAGGGCATCCAAGAGACCCAGTACTTC
cdr3_aa: CASSGGQGIQETQYF

clone_size: few
d_call: TRBD2
j_call: TRBJ2-1
v_call: TRBV7-9
cdr3_nt: TGTGCCAGCAGCTTGCCAGCGGGACTAGTTAATGAGCAGTTCTTC
cdr3_aa: CASSLPAGLVNEQFF

clone_size: few
d_call: -
j_call: TRBJ2-1
v_call: TRBV30
cdr3_nt: TGTGCCTGGAGTCCCCGGGCAGGACCCTACAATGAGCAGTTCTTC
cdr3_aa: CAWSPRAGPYNEQFF

clone_size: -
d_call: -
j_call: TRBJ2-1
v_call: TRBV20-1
cdr3_nt: TGCAGTGCTAGAGATCCCGGGCGCGGCTCCTACAATGAGCAGTTCTTC
cdr3_aa: CSARDPGRGSYNEQFF

clone_size: -
d_call: TRBD2
j_call: TRBJ2-5
v_call: TRBV7-2
cdr3_nt: TGTGCCAGCAGCTTACTGGAACTAGCGGGAGAGGCCCAGTACTTC
cdr3_aa: CASSLLELAGEAQYF

clone_size: -
d_call: TRBD2
j_call: TRBJ2-7
v_call: TRBV15
cdr3_nt: TGTGCCACCCAGTCCGGGACTAGCGAGACTCTGGAGCAGTACTTC
cdr3_aa: CATQSGTSETLEQYF

clone_size: -
d_call: -
j_call: TRBJ1-3
v_call: TRBV2
cdr3_nt: TGTGCCAGTCTCGACTGGGGCTCTGGAAACACCATATATTTT
cdr3_aa: CASLDWGSGNTIYF

clone_size: few
d_call: -
j_call: TRBJ2-5
v_call: TRBV5-1
cdr3_nt: TGCGCCAGCAGCTTGGTCCGGGGGGCCGGGACCCAGTACTTC
cdr3_aa: CASSLVRGAGTQYF

clone_size: -
d_call: -
j_call: TRBJ2-2
v_call: TRBV20-1
cdr3_nt: TGCAGTGCTAGAGATCTCTGGGGACGGGGAACCGGGGAGCTGTTTTTT
cdr3_aa: CSARDLWGRGTGELFF

clone_size: -
d_call: TRBD1
j_call: TRBJ2-3
v_call: TRBV29-1
cdr3_nt: TGCAGCGCCCCGCAGGGACAGGGGCCGTATTTT
cdr3_aa: CSAPQGQGPYF

clone_size: few
d_call: TRBD1
j_call: TRBJ1-5
v_call: TRBV29-1
cdr3_nt: TGCAGCGTGGCACAGGGGGCAGGTAATCAGCCCCAGCATTTT
cdr3_aa: CSVAQGAGNQPQHF

clone_size: few
d_call: -
j_call: TRBJ1-5
v_call: TRBV6-2/TRBV6-3
cdr3_nt: TGTGCCAGCTCTATCCTGGGCAATCAGCCCCAGCATTTT
cdr3_aa: CASSILGNQPQHF

clone_size: many
d_call: -
j_call: TRBJ2-1
v_call: TRBV6-2/TRBV6-3
cdr3_nt: TGTGCCAGCAATACCGGGCCCCTCTTTGTGCAGTTCTTC
cdr3_aa: CASNTGPLFVQFF

clone_size: -
d_call: -
j_call: TRBJ2-3
v_call: TRBV20-1
cdr3_nt: TGCAGTGCTAGAGACCCCACCACAGATACGCAGTATTTT
cdr3_aa: CSARDPTTDTQYF

clone_size: few
d_call: -
j_call: TRBJ2-7
v_call: TRBV7-2
cdr3_nt: TGTGCCAGCAGCTTAATTGCAGGGAAGCAGTACTTC
cdr3_aa: CASSLIAGKQYF

clone_size: -
d_call: TRBD2
j_call: TRBJ2-3
v_call: TRBV5-6
cdr3_nt: TGTGCCAGCAGCTTTCCCCTTAGCGGGAGCACAGATACGCAGTATTTT
cdr3_aa: CASSFPLSGSTDTQYF

clone_size: many
d_call: -
j_call: TRBJ2-7
v_call: TRBV7-6
cdr3_nt: TGTGCCAGCAGCTTAGCGGGAGTCGAGCAGTACTTC
cdr3_aa: CASSLAGVEQYF

clone_size: -
d_call: -
j_call: TRBJ2-5
v_call: TRBV20-1
cdr3_nt: TGCAGTGCTCCCCCCCGGGGAGCAGAGACCCAGTACTTC
cdr3_aa: CSAPPRGAETQYF

clone_size: -
d_call: -
j_call: TRBJ2-7
v_call: TRBV20-1
cdr3_nt: TGCAGTGCTAGGGATGGGCGGACGTCCTACGAGCAGTACTTC
cdr3_aa: CSARDGRTSYEQYF

clone_size: -
d_call: -
j_call: TRBJ1-2
v_call: TRBV29-1
cdr3_nt: TGCAGCGTTGAAACCACAGGAAATCTGTGGAATGGCTACACCTTC
cdr3_aa: CSVETTGNLWNGYTF

clone_size: -
d_call: TRBD1
j_call: TRBJ2-7
v_call: TRBV7-2
cdr3_nt: TGTGCCAGCAGCTTAGAGTTAGGACAGGGCTACGAGCAGTACTTC
cdr3_aa: CASSLELGQGYEQYF

clone_size: -
d_call: -
j_call: TRBJ2-1
v_call: TRBV12-3/TRBV12-4
cdr3_nt: TGTGCCAGCAGCCCCCTGGAAGCGGAAACCTACAATGAGCAGTTCTTC
cdr3_aa: CASSPLEAETYNEQFF

clone_size: many
d_call: -
j_call: TRBJ2-1
v_call: TRBV5-4
cdr3_nt: TGTGCCAGCAGCTTGGCAGGTCACAATGAGCAGTTCTTC
cdr3_aa: CASSLAGHNEQFF

clone_size: -
d_call: TRBD1
j_call: TRBJ2-2
v_call: TRBV3-1
cdr3_nt: TGTGCCAGCAGCCAAGAAATCCAGGGGGCGTACACCGGGGAGCTGTTTTTT
cdr3_aa: CASSQEIQGAYTGELFF